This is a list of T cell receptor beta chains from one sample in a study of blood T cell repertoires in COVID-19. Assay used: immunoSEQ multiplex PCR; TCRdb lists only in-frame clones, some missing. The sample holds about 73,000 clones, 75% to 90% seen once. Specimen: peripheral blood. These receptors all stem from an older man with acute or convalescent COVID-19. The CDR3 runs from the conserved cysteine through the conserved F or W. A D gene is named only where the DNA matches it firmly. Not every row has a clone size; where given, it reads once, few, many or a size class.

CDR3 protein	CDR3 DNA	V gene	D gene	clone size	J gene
CASRMMTGDLSAQHF	TGTGCCAGCAGGATGATGACAGGGGACCTTTCGGCCCAGCATTTT	TRBV2	TRBD1	.	TRBJ1-5
CASKAGGNQPQHF	TGTGCCAGCAAGGCAGGGGGCAATCAGCCCCAGCATTTT	TRBV6-5	.	.	TRBJ1-5
CASRLAGSDNEQFF	TGTGCCAGCAGACTAGCGGGTAGCGACAATGAGCAGTTCTTC	TRBV7-3	TRBD2	.	TRBJ2-1
CASSSTGSNTGELFF	TGTGCCAGCAGCTCGACAGGGTCGAACACCGGGGAGCTGTTTTTT	TRBV7-6	TRBD1	.	TRBJ2-2
CAIRGTGGDYGYTF	TGTGCCATCAGGGGGACCGGAGGGGATTATGGCTACACCTTC	TRBV10-3	.	once	TRBJ1-2
CASSPGTFNTGELFF	TGTGCCAGCAGCCCCGGGACTTTTAACACCGGGGAGCTGTTTTTT	TRBV7-3	.	.	TRBJ2-2
CASSWGAGEDNETQYF	TGTGCCAGCAGCTGGGGGGCGGGAGAGGACAACGAGACCCAGTACTTC	TRBV5-8	.	once	TRBJ2-5
CASSGQGTKQYF	TGTGCCAGCAGTGGCCAAGGGACAAAGCAGTACTTC	TRBV2	.	few	TRBJ2-7
CASSRRELNTEAFF	TGTGCCAGTAGTCGCCGGGAATTGAACACTGAAGCTTTCTTT	TRBV19	.	.	TRBJ1-1
CASGRGLTNEKLFF	TGTGCCAGCGGCAGGGGGCTGACTAATGAAAAACTGTTTTTT	TRBV6-5	TRBD1	.	TRBJ1-4
CASRGTTEDTQYF	TGTGCCAGCAGAGGGACAACCGAGGATACGCAGTATTTT	TRBV3-1/TRBV3-2	.	.	TRBJ2-3
CASSRLENSPLHF	TGCGCCAGCAGCCGGCTGGAGAATTCACCCCTCCACTTT	TRBV5-1	.	.	TRBJ1-6
CASSRGQGYTGELFF	TGTGCCAGTAGTAGGGGACAGGGGTACACCGGGGAGCTGTTTTTT	TRBV19	TRBD1	few	TRBJ2-2
CASSQGTLGGYF	TGTGCCAGCAGCCAAGGGACCCTAGGGGGGTATTTT	TRBV3-1/TRBV3-2	.	.	TRBJ2-3
CASSSYRASGYNEQFF	TGTGCCAGCAGCTCATATCGGGCTAGCGGTTACAATGAGCAGTTCTTC	TRBV27	TRBD2	.	TRBJ2-1
CASSEEGSTEAFF	TGTGCCAGCAGTGAGGAGGGTTCTACTGAAGCTTTCTTT	TRBV2	.	.	TRBJ1-1
CATSREGNQPQHF	TGTGCCACCAGCAGGGAGGGAAATCAGCCCCAGCATTTT	TRBV24-1	.	.	TRBJ1-5
CASSLLRDTEAFF	TGTGCCAGCAGTTTGTTGAGGGACACTGAAGCTTTCTTT	TRBV12-3/TRBV12-4	.	.	TRBJ1-1
CASSRPGNYGYTF	TGTGCCAGCAGCCGTCCGGGGAACTATGGCTACACCTTC	TRBV3-1/TRBV3-2	.	.	TRBJ1-2
CASSTRRVRRNEQFF	TGTGCCAGCAGCACCAGGCGGGTACGTCGCAATGAGCAGTTCTTC	TRBV21-1	.	.	TRBJ2-1
CAIGTGVGYTF	TGTGCCATCGGGACAGGGGTTGGCTACACCTTC	TRBV10-3	TRBD1	.	TRBJ1-2
CATSDLAGATSYNEQFF	TGTGCCACCAGTGACCTAGCGGGAGCCACGTCCTACAATGAGCAGTTCTTC	TRBV24-1	TRBD2	.	TRBJ2-1
CASSPPAGWLNTQYF	TGTGCCAGCTCACCACCGGCAGGGTGGTTAAATACGCAGTATTTT	TRBV18	.	few	TRBJ2-3
CSVEITGDGEQYF	TGCAGCGTGGAAATCACAGGGGACGGCGAGCAGTACTTC	TRBV29-1	TRBD1	.	TRBJ2-7
CASGLGSQETQYF	TGTGCCAGCGGACTCGGGAGCCAAGAGACCCAGTACTTC	TRBV3-1/TRBV3-2	.	.	TRBJ2-5
CASSLTSGTRSGGELFF	TGTGCCAGCAGCTTAACTAGCGGGACTAGGAGCGGCGGGGAGCTGTTTTTT	TRBV5-7	TRBD2	.	TRBJ2-2
CASSRDWYNEQFF	TGTGCCAGCAGCCGAGATTGGTACAATGAGCAGTTCTTC	TRBV6-5	.	.	TRBJ2-1
CASSVVASGGFSGYTF	TGTGCCAGCAGCGTAGTGGCGTCAGGGGGGTTCAGCGGCTACACCTTC	TRBV9	TRBD1	.	TRBJ1-2
CAWSGTGNQPQHF	TGTGCCTGGAGTGGGACAGGGAATCAGCCCCAGCATTTT	TRBV30	TRBD1	.	TRBJ1-5
CASSESSGVKEQFF	TGTGCCAGCAGTGAGTCCAGCGGGGTTAAGGAGCAGTTCTTC	TRBV2	TRBD2	.	TRBJ2-1
CASSLRTGPSPLHF	TGTGCCAGCAGCTTAAGGACAGGGCCTTCACCCCTCCACTTT	TRBV5-4	TRBD1	.	TRBJ1-6
CASRWQGKNSPLHF	TGCGCCAGCAGGTGGCAGGGGAAAAATTCACCCCTCCACTTT	TRBV5-1	.	few	TRBJ1-6
CASSQDRVHEQYF	TGTGCCAGCAGCCAGGACAGGGTCCACGAGCAGTACTTC	TRBV3-1/TRBV3-2	TRBD1	.	TRBJ2-7
CASSLGHLGGYTF	TGCGCCAGCAGCTTGGGACATCTGGGTGGCTACACCTTC	TRBV5-1	.	once	TRBJ1-2
CAWSSTGSGEQFF	TGTGCCTGGAGTTCAACAGGGTCTGGTGAGCAGTTCTTC	TRBV30	.	once	TRBJ2-1
CASSGMTGEYEQYF	TGTGCCAGCAGCGGCATGACAGGTGAATACGAGCAGTACTTC	TRBV11-2	.	.	TRBJ2-7
CASSPGLAAFGGELFF	TGTGCCAGCAGCCCCGGACTAGCGGCCTTCGGCGGGGAGCTGTTTTTT	TRBV9	TRBD2	.	TRBJ2-2
CAISESTRDSTGGPLHF	TGTGCCATCAGTGAGTCGACAAGGGACAGTACCGGGGGACCCCTCCACTTT	TRBV10-3	TRBD1	.	TRBJ1-6
CASSPLPTGYNQPQHF	TGTGCCAGCAGCCCATTACCTACAGGGTACAATCAGCCCCAGCATTTT	TRBV2	.	.	TRBJ1-5
CASSLVVRSTEAFF	TGCGCCAGCAGCTTGGTAGTTAGGAGTACTGAAGCTTTCTTT	TRBV5-1	.	.	TRBJ1-1
CASRQGPSTEAFF	TGTGCCAGCAGACAGGGGCCTAGCACTGAAGCTTTCTTT	TRBV25-1	TRBD1	.	TRBJ1-1
CASSQGLVRGIQETQYF	TGCGCCAGCAGCCAAGGATTAGTCAGGGGGATTCAAGAGACCCAGTACTTC	TRBV4-1	TRBD1	.	TRBJ2-5
CASSQGLLSGTGGVHEQYF	TGCGCCAGCAGCCAAGGGCTATTATCCGGGACAGGGGGAGTCCACGAGCAGTACTTC	TRBV4-1	TRBD1	.	TRBJ2-7
CASSQGSSGGRNEQFF	TGTGCCAGCAGCCAAGGGTCTAGCGGGGGTCGAAATGAGCAGTTCTTC	TRBV3-1/TRBV3-2	TRBD2	.	TRBJ2-1
CASSDAGLKPQHF	TGTGCCAGCAGTGACGCAGGGCTCAAGCCCCAGCATTTT	TRBV2	.	.	TRBJ1-5
CASSPPPSGELFF	TGTGCCAGCTCACCACCGCCGAGCGGGGAGCTGTTTTTT	TRBV18	.	.	TRBJ2-2
CASSGLTYNEQFF	TGTGCCAGCAGTGGCCTTACCTACAATGAGCAGTTCTTC	TRBV12-3/TRBV12-4	.	.	TRBJ2-1
CASRRQGSTEAFF	TGTGCCAGCAGGCGACAGGGGAGTACTGAAGCTTTCTTT	TRBV2	TRBD1	.	TRBJ1-1
CASSISQGSNQPQHF	TGTGCCAGTAGTATCAGCCAGGGTAGCAATCAGCCCCAGCATTTT	TRBV19	.	few	TRBJ1-5
CASSQAPGQGVEKLFF	TGCGCCAGCAGCCAAGCCCCGGGACAGGGCGTAGAAAAACTGTTTTTT	TRBV4-1	TRBD1	.	TRBJ1-4